This TCR beta chain originates from a study of metastatic and nonmetastatic thyroid tumors (dated by TCRdb to 2020 to 2021). About the study as a whole: Repertoires were compared across peripheral blood and tumor or nodule tissue samples from malignant and benign thyroid patients.

At least ten counts were recorded for this clone. The specificity of this receptor is unknown. The junction departs from the called germline gene at one end, perhaps through a read error. Including cysteine and phenylalanine, the CDR3 has 12 amino acids. Only CDR3 DNA is held: 36 bases, read in frame from base 1. CDR1 and CDR2, per the germline V gene, are SNHLY and FYNNEI. The receptor library was made with PCR. These reads were obtained on an Illumina HiSeq 4000. The TCR beta-chain CDR3 region of each patient was profiled by high-throughput sequencing. In the original analysis: CDR3 differences across clinicopathological groups were used to build a classifier for discriminating distant-metastatic papillary thyroid cancer patients. Repertoire diversity was assessed with the Shannon index, and tumor-blood repertoire similarity with the Morisita-Horn index. TCRdb reprocessed the public reads (quality trimming at Q25 with fastp, clone calling with MiXCR) and kept in-frame beta chains. None of the V and J calls come from the authors' own analysis; TCRdb made them. The sample table contains about 40,000 clones; only one count was recorded for 11% of them. Of the sample, under 25% is held by the ten largest clones.

Before undergoing thyroid surgery, none of the patients had been given any kind of treatment. Using T-cell receptor beta sequencing, the study looked back at clinical samples from patients collected from about 2011 to 2018. The research as a whole found: TCR beta diversity was reported as significantly higher in malignant tumors than in benign nodules, in both blood and tumor samples.

This clonotype originated in a female donor with papillary thyroid cancer or a benign thyroid nodule (not recorded which). Some clones in this sample may be carry-over from other donors' samples. What was sequenced was blood. The chain couples TRBV2 to TRBJ2-7, with the D gene uncertain. CDR3 protein: CASSEDQVEQYF. The sequenced DNA is TGTGCCAGCAGCGAAGACCAGGTCGAGCAGTACTTC.